These T cell receptor beta chains were read from a single sample in a study of CXCR3-negative and CXCR3-positive naive CD8 T cells. Reanalyzing the 5' RACE reads, TCRdb keeps one entry per CDR3 protein, without DNA. The sample table includes approximately 65,000 distinct CDR3 sequences. Sequenced sample: naive CXCR3+ CD8+ T cells from blood. The receptors stem from a human donor in good health. Some clones in this sample may be carry-over from other donors' samples. Each CDR3 is given with its conserved first and last residue.

J,V,CDR3
TRBJ1-3,TRBV29-1,CSVEETHRVAGNTIYF
TRBJ1-2,TRBV7-9,CASSLGVPRAGGLDGYTF
TRBJ2-7,TRBV9,CASSSAGEAYEQYF
TRBJ2-7,TRBV7-9,CASSLASRGRQNEQHF
TRBJ1-5,TRBV20-1,CSARDRDRDNQPQHF
TRBJ1-3,TRBV5-1,CASSSDGNTIYF
TRBJ1-1,TRBV28,CASSRPAQTMNTEAFF
TRBJ2-7,TRBV11-3,CASSLGLAGEREQYF
TRBJ2-2,TRBV29-1,CSVERVAGELFF
TRBJ2-7,TRBV7-9,CASSLVRGLAEQYF
TRBJ2-7,TRBV28,CASRRQTNYEQYF
TRBJ1-1,TRBV7-9,CASSSGTANTEAFF
TRBJ2-1,TRBV14,CASSQDELAYSYNEQFF
TRBJ2-6,TRBV28,CASSFSRGANVLTF
TRBJ2-1,TRBV12-3/TRBV12-4,CASSQLGQGDFEQFF
TRBJ2-5,TRBV9,CASSVAVAGVETQYF
TRBJ2-5,TRBV7-2,CASSALDEETQYF
TRBJ2-1,TRBV7-8,CASRSPIDPNEQFF
TRBJ2-7,TRBV29-1,CSAGGGGALREEQYF
TRBJ2-3,TRBV29-1,CSVRDSISDTQYF
TRBJ2-1,TRBV29-1,CSVVGSVDNEQFF
TRBJ2-1,TRBV7-3,CASSYDTTYNEQFF
TRBJ1-1,TRBV2,CASRSGGWMNTEAFF
TRBJ2-3,TRBV5-5,CASRIGTSGTDTQYF
TRBJ1-1,TRBV19,CASSGFGNTEAFF
TRBJ2-7,TRBV20-1,CSARPGTYEQYF
TRBJ2-2,TRBV7-2,CASSIIGHGELFF
TRBJ1-2,TRBV6-4,CASGAGYGYTF
TRBJ1-1,TRBV29-1,CSVTGGTEAFF
TRBJ1-5,TRBV10-3,CAISEPGSNQPQHF
TRBJ2-3,TRBV29-1,CSVDWGREADTQYF
TRBJ2-3,TRBV28,CASTQGQPSTDTQYF
TRBJ2-3,TRBV7-8,CASSLARGAGADTQYF
TRBJ2-7,TRBV7-2,CASSLVTDPSYEQYF
TRBJ1-1,TRBV7-2,CASSLVALTTEAFF
TRBJ1-1,TRBV7-6,CASSLRLNTEAFF
TRBJ2-2,TRBV7-6,CASIHGGLPSTGELFF
TRBJ1-1,TRBV3-1,CASSRTQGPNTEAFF
TRBJ1-2,TRBV29-1,CSVDTGPGGYTF
TRBJ2-3,TRBV28,CASNLRGADTQYF
TRBJ2-2,TRBV29-1,CSVSGLVDTGELFF
TRBJ2-1,TRBV20-1,CSARDKGGHEQFF
TRBJ2-1,TRBV11-2,CASSLDSPLAGDSYNEQFF
TRBJ2-2,TRBV6-6,CASSYNRQGSTGELFF
TRBJ1-1,TRBV6-2/TRBV6-3,CASSGPDRADTEAFF
TRBJ2-1,TRBV7-9,CASSSLLAGAYNEQFF
TRBJ1-2,TRBV4-3,CASSQAGGDLNYGYTF